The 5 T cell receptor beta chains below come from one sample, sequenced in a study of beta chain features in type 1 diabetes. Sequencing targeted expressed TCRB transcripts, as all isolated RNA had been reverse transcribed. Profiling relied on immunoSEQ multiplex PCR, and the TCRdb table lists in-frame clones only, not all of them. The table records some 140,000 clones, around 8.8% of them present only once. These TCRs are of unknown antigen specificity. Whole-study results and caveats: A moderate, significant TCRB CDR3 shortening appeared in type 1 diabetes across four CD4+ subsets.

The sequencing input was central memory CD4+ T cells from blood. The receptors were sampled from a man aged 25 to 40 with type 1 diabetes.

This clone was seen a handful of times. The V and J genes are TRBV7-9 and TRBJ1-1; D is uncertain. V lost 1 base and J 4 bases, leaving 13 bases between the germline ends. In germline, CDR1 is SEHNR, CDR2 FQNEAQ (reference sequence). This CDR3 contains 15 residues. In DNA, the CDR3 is TGTGCCAGCAGCTTAGAGGCAGCGCAAACCACTGAAGCTTTCTTT. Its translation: CASSLEAAQTTEAFF.

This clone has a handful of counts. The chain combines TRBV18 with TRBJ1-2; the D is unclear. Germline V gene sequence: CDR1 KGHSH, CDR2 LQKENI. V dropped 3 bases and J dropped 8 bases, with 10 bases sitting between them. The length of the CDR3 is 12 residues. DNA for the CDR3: TGTGCCAGCTCACCTTACAACGGGGGCTACACCTTC. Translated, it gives CASSPYNGGYTF.

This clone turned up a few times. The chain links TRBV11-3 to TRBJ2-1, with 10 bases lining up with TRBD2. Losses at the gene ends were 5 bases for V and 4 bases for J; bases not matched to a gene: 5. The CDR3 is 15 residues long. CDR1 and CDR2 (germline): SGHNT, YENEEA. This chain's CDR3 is CASSTASGGYNEQFF. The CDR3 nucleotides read TGTGCCAGCAGCACCGCTAGCGGGGGTTACAATGAGCAGTTCTTC. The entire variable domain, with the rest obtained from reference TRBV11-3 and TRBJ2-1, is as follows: EAGVVQSPRYKIIEKKQPVAFWCNPISGHNTLYWYLQNLGQGPELLIRYENEEAVDDSQLPKDRFSAERLKGVDSTLKIQPAELGDSAVYLCASSTASGGYNEQFFGPGTRLTVL.

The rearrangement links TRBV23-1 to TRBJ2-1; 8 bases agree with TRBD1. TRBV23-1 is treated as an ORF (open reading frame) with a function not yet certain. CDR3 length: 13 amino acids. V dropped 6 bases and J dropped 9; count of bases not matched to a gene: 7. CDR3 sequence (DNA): TGCGCCAGCAGGAGCAGGGGGCCTTGTGAGCAGTTCTTC. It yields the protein CASRSRGPCEQFF.

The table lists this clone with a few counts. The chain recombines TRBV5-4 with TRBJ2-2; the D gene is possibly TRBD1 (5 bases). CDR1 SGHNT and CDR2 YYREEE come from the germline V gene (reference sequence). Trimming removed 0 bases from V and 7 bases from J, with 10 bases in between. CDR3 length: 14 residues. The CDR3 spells CASSLEQGIGELFF. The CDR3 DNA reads TGTGCCAGCAGCTTGGAGCAGGGTATCGGGGAGCTGTTTTTT.